These 22 T cell receptor beta chains share one sample of origin, sequenced in a study of shared clonotypes between healthy human individuals (dated by TCRdb to the early 2020s). The library was built by means of the immunoSEQ multiplex PCR assay. The table comes from immuneACCESS by way of TCRdb, which keeps in-frame sequences with V and J called. Part of the clones is missing from these tables; in studies checked, under half for an unresolved V gene and the rest for unknown reasons. For this sample there are around 1.6 million clones; under 99% appear just once. Of the sample, less than 0.55% is held by the ten largest clones. The sample comprised naive CD4+ T cells sorted from blood. Reading the label with the study, this specimen's cell subset or site is: CD45RA+ positively selected. The receptor source for this set is a man younger than 40 in good health.

Points on this clone: Within the sample, other DNA sequences also encode this same CDR3. J is TRBJ1-5 and V is TRBV7-9; TRBD1 is a possible D gene (6 bases). Germline V gene data show CDR1 as SEHNR and CDR2 as FQNEAQ (reference sequence). Trimming took 1 base from V and 6 from J, leaving 10 bases between them. The CDR3 sequence is 14 residues long. CDR3 amino acids: CASSLGQGSQPQHF. For the CDR3, the DNA is TGTGCCAGCAGCTTAGGGCAGGGGAGTCAGCCCCAGCATTTT.

The chain employs TRBV5-8 and TRBJ1-2, with TRBD1 matching over 7 bases. This CDR3 has 16 residues. Germline CDR1 SGHTS, CDR2 YDEGEE. J was trimmed by 8 bases and V by 7 bases; bases with no gene match: 20. CDR3 sequence: CASQMGGTAGAGGYTF. The CDR3 DNA is TGTGCCAGCCAAATGGGGGGGACAGCGGGCGCCGGAGGCTACACCTTC.

J is TRBJ2-7 and V is TRBV6-6; D could derive from TRBD1 or TRBD2 (6 bases each). Germline V gene sequence: CDR1 MNHNY, CDR2 SVGAGI (reference sequence). Trimming stripped 2 bases from V and 6 bases from J, with 14 bases between. This CDR3 comprises 14 residues. CDR3 bases: TGTGCCAGCAGTTACCCGGAACAGGGAGGCGAGCAGTACTTC. It specifies CASSYPEQGGEQYF.

In this sample, this clone turned up once. Germline and junction disagree at one end, which may indicate a read error. The chain couples TRBV7-7 to TRBJ2-3; perhaps TRBD1 as D (5 bases). Germline V gene data show CDR1 as SSHAT and CDR2 as FNYEAQ (reference sequence). This CDR3 is built from 13 residues. The DNA for the CDR3 is TGTGCTAGCAGCTTTAAGGGGACAGATACGCAGTATTTT. It specifies CASSFKGTDTQYF.

V is TRBV5-4 and J is TRBJ2-7; 9 bases agree with TRBD1. There are 15 residues in the CDR3. Germline V CDR1 and CDR2: SGHNT, YYREEE (reference sequence). J was trimmed by 2 bases and V by 4 bases; bases with no gene match: 7. The CDR3 sequence: CASSPRTGVAYEQYF. The CDR3 nucleotides read TGTGCCAGCAGCCCTCGGACAGGGGTAGCCTACGAGCAGTACTTC.

The chain joins TRBV6-1 to TRBJ1-5; possibly TRBD1 for D (6 bases). The CDR3 extends over 14 amino acids. Germline CDR1 and CDR2: MNHNS and SASEGT. V was cut by 3 bases and J by 6 bases, with 12 bases left in between. The CDR3 spells CASSDGGAAQPQHF. The CDR3 bases are TGTGCCAGCAGTGATGGGGGGGCAGCTCAGCCCCAGCATTTT.

The chain recombines TRBV9 with TRBJ2-7; D unclear. Germline CDR1 and CDR2: SGDLS and YYNGEE. The length of the CDR3 is 15 residues. Trimming took 1 base from V and 7 from J, leaving 18 bases between them. The CDR3 nucleotides read TGTGCCAGCAGCGTAACGGCGGTCCCTCTTGGGGAGCAGTACTTC. This gives the protein CASSVTAVPLGEQYF.

This chain connects TRBV7-9 to TRBJ1-5; possibly TRBD1 for D (5 bases). The CDR3 runs 15 residues. The ends were cut back, 4 bases at V and 0 bases at J, with 10 bases in the middle. Germline V CDR1 and CDR2: SEHNR, FQNEAQ (reference sequence). DNA for the CDR3: TGTGCCAGCAGCTCGACAGCCGATAGCAATCAGCCCCAGCATTTT. This sequence encodes CASSSTADSNQPQHF.

J is TRBJ1-2 and V is TRBV25-1; no reliable D call. CDR1 is MGHDK and CDR2 is SYGVNS in the germline V gene. The CDR3 extends over 13 amino acids. The V gene lost 6 bases and the J gene lost 7 bases, with 15 bases spanning the gap. This chain's CDR3 is CASSAGGTIGYTF. CDR3 nucleotides: TGTGCCAGCAGCGCTGGAGGAACGATTGGCTACACCTTC.

The gene calls are TRBV5-5 and TRBJ2-1, with D possibly being TRBD1 (5 bases). Per the germline V gene, CDR1 is SGHKS and CDR2 is YYEKEE (reference sequence). The V and J ends lost 3 bases and 4 bases respectively, with 8 bases between them. This CDR3 has 13 residues. CDR3 DNA: TGTGCCAGCAGCTGGGGCCCGTACAATGAGCAGTTCTTC. Amino acid sequence: CASSWGPYNEQFF.

The V call is TRBV5-5, the J call TRBJ2-1; D not resolved. V shed 1 base and J shed 6 bases, with 14 bases lying between them. CDR1 is SGHKS and CDR2 is YYEKEE in the germline V gene (reference sequence). This CDR3 has 15 amino acids. CDR3 residues: CASSLSHSRGNEQFF. For the CDR3, the DNA is TGTGCCAGCAGCTTGAGTCATAGCCGCGGCAATGAGCAGTTCTTC.

This clone was recorded once. The same CDR3 can be traced to other DNA sequences in this sample. The chain couples TRBV19 to TRBJ2-5, with TRBD2 identical over 9 bases. J was trimmed by 4 bases and V by 4 bases; bases with no gene match: 1. The CDR3 totals 13 residues. CDR1 is LNHDA, CDR2 SQIVND, per germline (reference sequence). The CDR3 region has the DNA TGTGCCAGTAGTAGCGGGAGGGGAGAGACCCAGTACTTC. Translated, it gives CASSSGRGETQYF. The full variable domain, in which reference TRBV19 and TRBJ2-5 provide the parts outside the CDR3, is DGGITQSPKYLFRKEGQNVTLSCEQNLNHDAMYWYRQDPGQGLRLIYYSQIVNDFQKGDIAEGYSVSREKKESFPLTVTSAQKNPTAFYLCASSSGRGETQYFGPGTRLLVL.

The rearrangement joins TRBV7-9 to TRBJ2-1, with 9 positions matching TRBD1. This CDR3 spans 14 amino acids. The germline CDR1 and CDR2 sequences are SEHNR and FQNEAQ (reference sequence). V lost 5 bases to trimming and J lost 15 bases; unmatched junction nucleotides: 14. The CDR3 sequence is CASSPRDLGTGRFF. The CDR3 bases are TGTGCCAGCAGCCCCCGTGACCTCGGGACAGGGCGGTTCTTC.

V and J are TRBV27 and TRBJ2-7; no firm D call. CDR1 and CDR2 (germline): MNHEY, SMNVEV (reference sequence). The V end was cut by 7 bases, the J end by 7 bases, with 20 bases between. The CDR3 extends over 14 amino acids. CDR3 nucleotides: TGTGCCAGCAAGTTTAGGATCGTAGGGTCGGAGCAGTACTTC. It yields the protein CASKFRIVGSEQYF.

The chain combines TRBV21-1 with TRBJ2-7; TRBD2 is taken as the D call from the table, unchecked against the DNA. TRBV21-1 is an annotated pseudogene. The CDR3 is 19 residues long. The chain's CDR3 is CASSKLRWAGGPSTSEQYF. The CDR3 DNA follows: TGTGCCAGCAGCAAACTGCGGTGGGCGGGAGGGCCTTCCACTAGTGAGCAGTACTTC.

The sample holds a few counts of this clone. The conserved phenylalanine or tryptophan is not found at the CDR3 terminus, so this likely reflects a read error. The DNA is omitted, as the CDR3 cannot be located on it reliably, and the CDR3 follows TCRdb's listing. This sequence joins TRBV10-1 and TRBJ2-3; the table's D call of TRBD2 was not tested on the DNA. Germline V gene data show CDR1 as WNHNN and CDR2 as SYGVQD (reference sequence). Ends included, the CDR3 has 8 residues. CDR3 loop: CASCLSPS.

The chain joins TRBV13 to TRBJ1-1; weak D call: TRBD1 (5 bases). V lost 3 bases, J lost 3 bases, and 20 bases lay in between. CDR1 is PRHDT and CDR2 is FYEKMQ in the germline V gene (reference sequence). This CDR3 is built from 17 residues. The CDR3 loop is CASSLWGPGRSHTEAFF. CDR3 nucleotides: TGTGCCAGCAGCTTGTGGGGACCTGGAAGGTCCCACACTGAAGCTTTCTTT.

The V and J genes are TRBV5-1 and TRBJ2-3; TRBD1 matches 9 bases. The germline gives CDR1 SGHRS, CDR2 YFSETQ. V shed 1 base, J shed 0 bases, and the junction held 6 bases outside the gene matches. This CDR3 is 17 amino acids long. The CDR3 loop reads CASSLIPGQGSTDTQYF. CDR3 DNA sequence: TGCGCCAGCAGCTTGATCCCGGGACAGGGAAGCACAGATACGCAGTATTTT.

This clone was seen a single time. The chain employs TRBV6-6 and TRBJ1-5; no clear D. V gave up 5 bases and J gave up 0 bases, with 8 bases separating them. Germline CDR1 and CDR2: MNHNY and SVGAGI (reference sequence). CDR3 length equals 14 residues. The CDR3 region is CASSADYSNQPQHF. The CDR3 DNA is TGTGCCAGCAGTGCCGATTATAGCAATCAGCCCCAGCATTTT.

The chain links TRBV6-4 to TRBJ2-5; 12 positions match TRBD1. This CDR3 comprises 13 residues. Germline V CDR1 and CDR2: MRHNA, SNTAGT. V was pared by 6 bases and J by 8 bases, with 4 bases of the junction left unmatched. The CDR3 coding sequence is TGTGCCAGCAGCCCGGGACAGGGGGCTACCCAGTACTTC. This translates into CASSPGQGATQYF.

The chain combines TRBV7-6 with TRBJ2-2; no firm D call. V was pared by 5 bases and J by 1 base, with 14 bases between. CDR3 length: 16 amino acids. CDR1 and CDR2 from the germline V gene are SGHVS and FNYEAQ. CDR3 sequence reads: CASSEVEPQNTGELFF. As DNA, the CDR3 is TGTGCCAGCAGCGAGGTCGAGCCCCAGAACACCGGGGAGCTGTTTTTT.

CDR3 in amino acids: CASSPSVRDTQYF. As DNA, the CDR3 is TGTGCCAGCAGCCCCAGCGTACGAGATACGCAGTATTTT. The rearrangement links TRBV7-3 to TRBJ2-3; D gene uncertain. This CDR3 is 13 amino acids long. Germline CDR1 and CDR2: SGHTA and FQGTGA. V was cut by 5 bases and J by 5 bases, with 11 bases left in between.